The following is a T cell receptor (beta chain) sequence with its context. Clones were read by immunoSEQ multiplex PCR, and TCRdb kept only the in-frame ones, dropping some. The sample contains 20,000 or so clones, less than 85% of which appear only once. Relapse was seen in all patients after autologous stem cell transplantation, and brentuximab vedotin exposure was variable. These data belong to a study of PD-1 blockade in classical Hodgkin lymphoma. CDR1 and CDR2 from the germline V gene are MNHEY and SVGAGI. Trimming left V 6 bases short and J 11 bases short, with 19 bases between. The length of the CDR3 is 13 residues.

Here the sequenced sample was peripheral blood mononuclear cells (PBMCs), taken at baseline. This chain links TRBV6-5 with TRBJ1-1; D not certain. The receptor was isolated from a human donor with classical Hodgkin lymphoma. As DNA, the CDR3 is TGTGCCAGCAGAATTTCAGGTGTCGGAGGGGCTTTCTTT. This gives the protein CASRISGVGGAFF.